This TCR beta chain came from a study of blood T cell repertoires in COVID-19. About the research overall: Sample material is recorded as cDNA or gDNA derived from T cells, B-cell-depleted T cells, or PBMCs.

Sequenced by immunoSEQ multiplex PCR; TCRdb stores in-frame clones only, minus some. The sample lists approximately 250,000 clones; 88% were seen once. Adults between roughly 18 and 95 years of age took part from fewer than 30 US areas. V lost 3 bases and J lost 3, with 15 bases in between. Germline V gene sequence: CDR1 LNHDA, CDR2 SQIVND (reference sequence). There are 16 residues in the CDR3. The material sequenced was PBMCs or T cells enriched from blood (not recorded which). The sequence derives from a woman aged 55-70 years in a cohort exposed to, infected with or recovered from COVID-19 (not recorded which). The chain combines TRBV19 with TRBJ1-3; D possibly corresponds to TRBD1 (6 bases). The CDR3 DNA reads TGTGCCAGTAGTATCGGTAGGGGGTCTCTTGGAAACACCATATATTTT. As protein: CASSIGRGSLGNTIYF.